This T cell receptor beta chain comes out of a study of T cells after yellow fever vaccination. About the study: With SMART-Seq v4 Ultra Low Input, the fractions containing low cell numbers were prepared.

TCRdb independently ran MiXCR on the 5' RACE reads; one entry per CDR3 protein. Counted here are some 160,000 distinct CDR3 sequences, 6% to 7.5% occurring once; the ten biggest clones make up about 2.5%. The CDR3 spans 15 residues. The V gene's germline CDR1 is WNHNN and CDR2 SYGVQD (reference sequence). V lost 0 bases and J 4 bases, leaving 12 bases between the germline ends. The clonotype comes from a man aged 18 to 29 who received the YFV17D yellow fever vaccine. V gene TRBV10-1 combines with J gene TRBJ1-1; the D is unclear. The specimen was CD4+ T cells sorted from PBMCs, collected 5 days after the first yellow fever vaccination. Written as DNA, the CDR3 is TGCGCCAGCAGTGAGTCGCGGGCCTCCAGCACTGAAGCTTTCTTT. Its translation: CASSESRASSTEAFF.